Sequencing of this TCR beta chain was carried out in a study of T cell repertoires in cytomegalovirus infection. Study observations and caveats: The ex vivo response was dominated by HLA-C-restricted CMV-specific TCR beta clonotypes. Of the TCR beta families, the public ones yielded a cumulative frequency that identified carriers of CMV plus the relevant HLA.

TCRdb recomputed calls from the reads with MiXCR, one row per CDR3 protein. The repertoire holds just under 550,000 distinct CDR3 sequences, around a quarter seen once, with less than 15% in the top ten. Germline CDR1 reads MNHEY; CDR2 reads SVGEGT. J lost 0 bases, V lost 7 bases, and 6 bases had no gene match. The CDR3 consists of 15 residues. About this clonotype: What it binds is not known.

The chain combines TRBV6-2 or TRBV6-3 with TRBJ1-5; the match to TRBD1 covers 7 bases. Sequencing was performed on PBMCs. This sequence was found in a human donor in good health (CMV status not recorded). Some clones in this sample may be carry-over from other donors' samples. The CDR3 here is CASTSQGYSNQPQHF. The CDR3 bases are TGTGCCAGCACCTCACAGGGGTATAGCAATCAGCCCCAGCATTTT.